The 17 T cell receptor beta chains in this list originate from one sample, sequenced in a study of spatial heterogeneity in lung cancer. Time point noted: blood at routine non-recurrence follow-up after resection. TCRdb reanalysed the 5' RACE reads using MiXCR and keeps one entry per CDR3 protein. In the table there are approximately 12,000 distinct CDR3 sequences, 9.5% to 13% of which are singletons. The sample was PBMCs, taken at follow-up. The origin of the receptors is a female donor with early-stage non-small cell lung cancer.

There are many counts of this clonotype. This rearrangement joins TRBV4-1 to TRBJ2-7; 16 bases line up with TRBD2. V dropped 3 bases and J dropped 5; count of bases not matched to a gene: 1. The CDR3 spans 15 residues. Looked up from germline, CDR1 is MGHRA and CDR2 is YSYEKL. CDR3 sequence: CASSQGLAGGDEQYV. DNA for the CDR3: TGCGCCAGCAGCCAGGGACTAGCGGGGGGGGACGAGCAGTACGTC.

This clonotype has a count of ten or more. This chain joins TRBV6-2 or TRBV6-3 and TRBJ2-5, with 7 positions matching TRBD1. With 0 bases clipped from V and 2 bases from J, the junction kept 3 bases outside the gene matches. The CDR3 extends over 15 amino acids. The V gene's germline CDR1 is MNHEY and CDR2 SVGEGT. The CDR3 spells CASSYSGQKQETQYF. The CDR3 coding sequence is TGTGCCAGCAGTTACTCGGGACAGAAACAAGAGACCCAGTACTTC.

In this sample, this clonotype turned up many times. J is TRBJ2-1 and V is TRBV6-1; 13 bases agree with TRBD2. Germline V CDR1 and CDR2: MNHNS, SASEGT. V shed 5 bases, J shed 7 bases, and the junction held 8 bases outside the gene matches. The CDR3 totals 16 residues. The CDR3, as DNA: TGTGCCAGCAGTACCTGGACTAGCGGGGGCGGGAATGAGCAGTTCTTC. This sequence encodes CASSTWTSGGGNEQFF.

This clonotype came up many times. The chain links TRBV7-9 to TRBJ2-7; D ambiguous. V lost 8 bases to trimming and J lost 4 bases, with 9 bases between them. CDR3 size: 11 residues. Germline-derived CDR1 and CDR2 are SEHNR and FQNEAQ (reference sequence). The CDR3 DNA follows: TGTGCCAGCCTCGACTCTTACGAGCAGTACTTC. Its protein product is CASLDSYEQYF.

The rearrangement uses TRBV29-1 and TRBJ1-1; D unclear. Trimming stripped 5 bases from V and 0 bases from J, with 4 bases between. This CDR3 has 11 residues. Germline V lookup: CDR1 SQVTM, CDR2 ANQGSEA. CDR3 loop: CSVLLNTEAFF. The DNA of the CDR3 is TGCAGCGTTTTGCTGAACACTGAAGCTTTCTTT.

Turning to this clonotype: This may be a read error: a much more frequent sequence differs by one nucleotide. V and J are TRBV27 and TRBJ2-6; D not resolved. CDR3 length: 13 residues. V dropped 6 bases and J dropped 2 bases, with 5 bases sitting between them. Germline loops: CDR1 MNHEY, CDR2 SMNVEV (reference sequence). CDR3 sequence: CASSLAGANVLTF. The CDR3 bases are TGTGCCAGCAGCCTGGCTGGGGCCAACGTCCTGACTTTC. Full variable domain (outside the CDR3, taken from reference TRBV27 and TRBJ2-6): EAQVTQNPRYLITVTGKKLTVTCSQNMNHEYMSWYRQDPGLGLRQIYYSMNVEVTDKGDVPEGYKVSRKEKRNFPLILESPSPNQTSLYFCASSLAGANVLTFGAGSRLTVL.

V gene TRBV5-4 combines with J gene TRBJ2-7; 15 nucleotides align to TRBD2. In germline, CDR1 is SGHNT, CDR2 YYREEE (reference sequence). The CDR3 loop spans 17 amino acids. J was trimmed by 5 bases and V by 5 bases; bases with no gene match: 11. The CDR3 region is CASSFGLAGGTTHEQYF. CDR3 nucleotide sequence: TGTGCCAGCAGTTTTGGACTAGCGGGAGGGACGACCCACGAGCAGTACTTC.

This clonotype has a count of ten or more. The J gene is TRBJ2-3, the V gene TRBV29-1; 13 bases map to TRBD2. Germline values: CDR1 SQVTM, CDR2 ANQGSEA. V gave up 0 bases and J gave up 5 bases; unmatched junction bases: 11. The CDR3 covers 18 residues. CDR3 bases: TGCAGCGTTGAAGAATATAAGACTAGCGGGAGGATATTAGATACGCAGTATTTT. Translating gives CSVEEYKTSGRILDTQYF.

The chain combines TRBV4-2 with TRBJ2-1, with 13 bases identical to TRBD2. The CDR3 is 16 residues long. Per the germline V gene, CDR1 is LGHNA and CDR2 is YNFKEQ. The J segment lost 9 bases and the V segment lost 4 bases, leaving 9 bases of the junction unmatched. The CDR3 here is CASSPNYGLAGAEQFF. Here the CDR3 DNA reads TGTGCCAGCAGCCCGAACTACGGACTAGCGGGAGCTGAGCAGTTCTTC.

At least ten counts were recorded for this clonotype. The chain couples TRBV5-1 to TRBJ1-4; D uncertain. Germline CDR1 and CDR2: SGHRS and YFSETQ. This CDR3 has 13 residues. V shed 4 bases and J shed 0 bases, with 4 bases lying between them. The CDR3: CASSQTTNEKLFF. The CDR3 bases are TGCGCCAGCAGCCAGACAACTAATGAAAAACTGTTTTTT.

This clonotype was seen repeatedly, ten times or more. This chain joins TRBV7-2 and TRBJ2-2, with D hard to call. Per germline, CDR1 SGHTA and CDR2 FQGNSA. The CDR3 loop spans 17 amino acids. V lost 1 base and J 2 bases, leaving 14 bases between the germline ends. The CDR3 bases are TGTGCCAGCAGCTTAGAGCCAGCGAGTCTCAACACCGGGGAGCTGTTTTTT. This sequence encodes CASSLEPASLNTGELFF.

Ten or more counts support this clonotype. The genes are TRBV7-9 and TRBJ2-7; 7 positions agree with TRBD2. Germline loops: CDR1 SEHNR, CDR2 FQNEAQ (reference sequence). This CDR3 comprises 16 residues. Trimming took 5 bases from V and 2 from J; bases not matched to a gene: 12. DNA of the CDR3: TGTGCCAGCAGCCCCTCGGGAGGACTAGTTGCCTACGAGCAGTACTTC. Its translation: CASSPSGGLVAYEQYF.

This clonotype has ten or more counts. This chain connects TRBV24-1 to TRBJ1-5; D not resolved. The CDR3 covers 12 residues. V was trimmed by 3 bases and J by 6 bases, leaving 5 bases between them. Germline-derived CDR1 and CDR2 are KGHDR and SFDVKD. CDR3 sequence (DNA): TGTGCCACCAGTGATCTTGGTCAGCCCCAGCATTTT. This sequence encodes CATSDLGQPQHF.

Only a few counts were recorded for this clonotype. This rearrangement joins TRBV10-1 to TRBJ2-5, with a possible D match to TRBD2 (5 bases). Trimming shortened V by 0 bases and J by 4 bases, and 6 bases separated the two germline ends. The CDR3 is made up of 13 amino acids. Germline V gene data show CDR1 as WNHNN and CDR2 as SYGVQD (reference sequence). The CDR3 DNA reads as TGCGCCAGCAGTGAGTCCGGAGGAGAGACCCAGTACTTC. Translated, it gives CASSESGGETQYF.

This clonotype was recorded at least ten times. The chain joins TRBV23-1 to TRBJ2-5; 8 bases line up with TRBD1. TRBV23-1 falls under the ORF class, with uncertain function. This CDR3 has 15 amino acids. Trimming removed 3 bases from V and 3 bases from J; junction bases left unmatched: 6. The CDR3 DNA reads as TGCGCCAGCAGTCACCATGCAGGGGGCGAAGAGACCCAGTACTTC. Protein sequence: CASSHHAGGEETQYF.

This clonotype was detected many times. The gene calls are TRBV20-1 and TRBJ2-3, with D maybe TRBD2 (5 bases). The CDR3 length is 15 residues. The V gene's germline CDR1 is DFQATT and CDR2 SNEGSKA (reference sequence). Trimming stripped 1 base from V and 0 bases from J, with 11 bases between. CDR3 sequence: CSARVRAESTDTQYF. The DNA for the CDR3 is TGCAGTGCTAGAGTTCGAGCGGAAAGCACAGATACGCAGTATTTT.

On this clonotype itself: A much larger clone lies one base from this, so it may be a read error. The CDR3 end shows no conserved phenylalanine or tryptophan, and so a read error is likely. The DNA for the CDR3 is TGTGCCAGCTCGACCCGACAGGAAGAGACCCAGTACCTC. It codes for CASSTRQEETQYL. The rearrangement uses TRBV7-9 and TRBJ2-5, with D perhaps TRBD1 (6 bases). V lost 8 bases and J lost 3, with 13 bases in between. The CDR3 has 13 amino acids. Germline V gene lookup returns CDR1 SEHNR and CDR2 FQNEAQ (reference sequence).